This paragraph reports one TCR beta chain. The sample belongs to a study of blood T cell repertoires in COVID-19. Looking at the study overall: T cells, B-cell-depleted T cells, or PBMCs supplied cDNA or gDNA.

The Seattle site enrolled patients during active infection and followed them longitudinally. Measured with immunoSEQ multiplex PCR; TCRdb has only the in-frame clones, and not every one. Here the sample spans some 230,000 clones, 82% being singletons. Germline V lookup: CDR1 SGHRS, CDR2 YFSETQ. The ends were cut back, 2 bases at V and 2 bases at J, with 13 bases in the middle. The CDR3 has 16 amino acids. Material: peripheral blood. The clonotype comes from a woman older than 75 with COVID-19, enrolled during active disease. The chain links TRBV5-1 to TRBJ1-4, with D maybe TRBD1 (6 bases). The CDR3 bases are TGCGCCAGCAGCTTCACCTACAGGGCCACTAATGAAAAACTGTTTTTT. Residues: CASSFTYRATNEKLFF.